The 3 T cell receptor beta chains in this list originate from one sample, sequenced in a study of memory CD4+ T cells and cytomegalovirus serostatus (dated by TCRdb to about 2019). Library generation was performed with the immunoSEQ multiplex PCR assay. TCRdb retrieved this table from immuneACCESS and kept in-frame rearrangements only. Not all clones are present; in checked studies, unresolved V genes account for under half, and no reason is known for the remainder. The table for this sample lists tens of thousands of clones; 60% to 80% of them were counted only once. The ten most abundant clones make up about 0.77% of the sample. A FACSAria II was used to sort memory CD4+ T cells, defined as single viable CD3+CD4+CD8-CD45RO+ cells. Sequenced: memory CD4+ T cells from blood. The source is an adult in good health and CMV-seronegative.

The rearrangement uses TRBV5-1 and TRBJ2-7, with D maybe TRBD2 (5 bases). This CDR3 is built from 15 residues. Trimming took 0 bases from V and 1 from J, leaving 11 bases between them. CDR1 SGHRS and CDR2 YFSETQ come from the germline V gene. The CDR3 region is CASSLDVGGSYEQYF. The CDR3 coding sequence is TGCGCCAGCAGCTTGGATGTAGGAGGATCCTACGAGCAGTACTTC.

This chain uses TRBV7-2 with TRBJ1-2; tentative D call: TRBD1 (6 bases). The CDR3 extends over 15 amino acids. Germline V gene lookup returns CDR1 SGHTA and CDR2 FQGNSA. V was shortened by 1 base and J by 0 bases, with 9 bases between the two germline ends. CDR3 bases: TGTGCCAGCAGCTTAGATGGGGGGCCTAACTATGGCTACACCTTC. Protein sequence: CASSLDGGPNYGYTF. Full variable domain (rest looked up from reference TRBV7-2 and TRBJ1-2): GAGVSQSPSNKVTEKGKDVELRCDPISGHTALYWYRQSLGQGLEFLIYFQGNSAPDKSGLPSDRFSAERTGGSVSTLTIQRTQQEDSAVYLCASSLDGGPNYGYTFGSGTRLTVV.

This clone occurred a few times. This rearrangement joins TRBV5-1 to TRBJ2-2, with 7 bases aligning to TRBD1. The length of the CDR3 is 16 residues. Per germline, CDR1 SGHRS and CDR2 YFSETQ. The J segment lost 0 bases and the V segment lost 4 bases, leaving 6 bases of the junction unmatched. The CDR3 sequence: CASSGGQVTNTGELFF. CDR3 DNA sequence: TGCGCCAGCAGCGGAGGACAGGTTACGAACACCGGGGAGCTGTTTTTT.